The 3 T cell receptor beta chains below all came from one sample that was sequenced in a study of blood T cell repertoires in COVID-19 (dated by TCRdb to 2020 to 2022). The library was built by means of the immunoSEQ multiplex PCR assay. The immuneACCESS repertoire file appears here via TCRdb, limited to in-frame rearrangements. These files lack a portion of the clones; in checked studies, under half of the deficit traces to unresolved V genes, and the cause of the others is not known. This sample is represented by about 14,000 clones; 87% of them were singletons. In total, the top ten clones hold around 15% of the sample. The specimen sequenced was peripheral blood. The receptor set was obtained from a human donor with active COVID-19. The donor label of this sample is uncertain.

J is TRBJ1-6 and V is TRBV7-9, with D perhaps TRBD1 (5 bases). Germline CDR1 is SEHNR and CDR2 is FQNEAQ (reference sequence). Trimming removed 5 bases at V and 7 bases at J, with 12 bases between. This CDR3 has 14 residues. In DNA form, the CDR3 reads TGTGCCAGCAGCACCCCGGGACTCAATTCACCCCTCCACTTT. Amino acids: CASSTPGLNSPLHF. The entire variable domain, with the rest obtained from reference TRBV7-9 and TRBJ1-6, is as follows: DTGVSQNPRHKITKRGQNVTFRCDPISEHNRLYWYRQTLGQGPEFLTYFQNEAQLEKSRLLSDRFSAERPKGSFSTLEIQRTEQGDSAMYLCASSTPGLNSPLHFGNGTRLTVT.

The V call is TRBV7-8, the J call TRBJ2-7; D is uncertain. This CDR3 is built from 14 residues. The V gene's germline CDR1 is SGHVS and CDR2 FQNEAQ. Trimming pared 8 bases from V and 6 bases from J, leaving 20 bases between. The CDR3 is CASQLSFPLGEQYF. Written as DNA, the CDR3 is TGTGCCAGCCAACTAAGTTTTCCTCTCGGCGAGCAGTACTTC. Looking up the rest from reference TRBV7-8 and TRBJ2-7 gives the full variable domain: GAGVSQSPRYKVAKRGQDVALRCDPISGHVSLFWYQQALGQGPEFLTYFQNEAQLDKSGLPSDRFFAERPEGSVSTLKIQRTQQEDSAVYLCASQLSFPLGEQYFGPGTRLTVT.

The chain employs TRBV20-1 and TRBJ1-3; D may be TRBD1 (5 bases). The CDR3 contains 13 residues. Germline-derived CDR1 and CDR2 are DFQATT and SNEGSKA (reference sequence). Trimming stripped 3 bases from V and 7 bases from J, with 13 bases between. CDR3 sequence (DNA): TGCAGTGCTAGTCCAGGGTCAGTGAACACCATATATTTT. Translating gives CSASPGSVNTIYF.